The entry below describes one T cell receptor (beta chain). Its antigen is as yet unknown. The libraries of TRB cDNA were constructed through 5' RACE using UMI labels. Using the 5' RACE reads, TCRdb records one entry per CDR3 protein without DNA. The sample has about 150,000 distinct CDR3 sequences. The naive CD8+ gate required CD45RO-CCR7+CD27+CD95- phenotype. The sample is drawn from a study of CXCR3-negative and CXCR3-positive naive CD8 T cells. Across the whole study: Sequencing yielded about 150 million TRB reads, roughly 1.5 +/- 0.3 million per library. Findings and caveats of the study: Naive cells that were CXCR3-negative or CXCR3-positive used TRBV-TRBJ genes alike, while memory cells diverged. TRB CDR3 hydrophobicity was greater in CXCR3-positive naive cells than in CXCR3-negative naive cells. After cryopreservation, CXCR3 expression dropped partially; most assays used fresh PBMCs.

Germline V gene data show CDR1 as SEHNR and CDR2 as FQNEAQ (reference sequence). This CDR3 comprises 16 residues. This chain links TRBV7-9 with TRBJ2-5; absent DNA, TCRdb's TRBD1 call cannot be checked. The sequenced sample was naive CXCR3+ CD8+ T cells from blood. The sample's subset: CD45RO-CCR7+CD27+CD95- naive CD8+ T cells expressing CXCR3 (TNR3+). The sequence derives from a human donor in good health. Some clones in this sample may be carry-over from other donors' samples. CDR3 in amino acids: CASSPGIWDDKETQYF.